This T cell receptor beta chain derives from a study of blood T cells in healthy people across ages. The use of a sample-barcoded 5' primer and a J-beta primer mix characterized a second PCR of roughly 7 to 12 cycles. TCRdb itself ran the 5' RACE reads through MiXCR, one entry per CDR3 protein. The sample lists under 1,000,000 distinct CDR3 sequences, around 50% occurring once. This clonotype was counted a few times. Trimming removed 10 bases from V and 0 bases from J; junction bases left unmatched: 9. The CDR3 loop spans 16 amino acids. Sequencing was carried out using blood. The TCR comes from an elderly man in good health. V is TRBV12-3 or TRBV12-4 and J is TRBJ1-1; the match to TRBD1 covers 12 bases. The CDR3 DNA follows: TGTGCCATAGACCGGGACAGGGGGCTCATGAACACTGAAGCTTTCTTT. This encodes CAIDRDRGLMNTEAFF.